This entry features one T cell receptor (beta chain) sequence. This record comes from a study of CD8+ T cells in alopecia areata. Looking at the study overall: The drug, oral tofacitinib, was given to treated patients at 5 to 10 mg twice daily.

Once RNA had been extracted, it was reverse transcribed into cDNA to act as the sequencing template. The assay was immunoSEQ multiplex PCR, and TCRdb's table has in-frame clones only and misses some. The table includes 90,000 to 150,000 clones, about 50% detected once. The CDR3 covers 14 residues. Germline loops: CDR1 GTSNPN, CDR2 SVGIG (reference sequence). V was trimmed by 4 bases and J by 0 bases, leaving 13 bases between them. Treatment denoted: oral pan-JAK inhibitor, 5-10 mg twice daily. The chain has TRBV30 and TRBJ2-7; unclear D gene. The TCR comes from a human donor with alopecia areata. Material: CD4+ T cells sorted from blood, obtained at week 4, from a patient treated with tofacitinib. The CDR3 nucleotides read TGTGCCTGGAACCCAGGAGTTACCTCCTACGAGCAGTACTTC. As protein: CAWNPGVTSYEQYF.